This TCR beta chain stems from a study of post-analysis software for immune sequencing data. Looking at the study overall: Relapsing-remitting, secondary progressive and progressive-relapsing multiple sclerosis were all included among the disease courses.

Concerning this clonotype itself: Antigen unknown.

Study observations and caveats: Multiple sclerosis patients had significantly lower normalized Chao1 diversity than controls. The five TRBV segments detected at higher frequency in patients than in controls included TRBV5-6, TRBV5-1 and TRBV20-1.

cDNA libraries of TCR beta carried unique molecular identifiers. Starting from around 0.96 to 9.9 million T cells, the study yielded about 500,000 cDNA molecules. TCRdb re-called the PCR reads with MiXCR, one entry per CDR3 protein. The sample carries roughly 600,000 distinct CDR3 sequences, roughly 45% recorded once. Trimming took 5 bases from V and 7 from J, leaving 14 bases between them. Germline V gives CDR1 SEHNR, CDR2 FQNEAQ (reference sequence). This CDR3 is built from 13 residues. V gene TRBV7-9 combines with J gene TRBJ1-2, with D possibly being TRBD1 (6 bases). Sequenced material: blood. The TCR was taken from a girl aged 10-17 years with multiple sclerosis. CDR3 DNA sequence: TGTGCCAGCAGCCCGGGGGGCGTTACTGGCTACACCTTC. Translated: CASSPGGVTGYTF.